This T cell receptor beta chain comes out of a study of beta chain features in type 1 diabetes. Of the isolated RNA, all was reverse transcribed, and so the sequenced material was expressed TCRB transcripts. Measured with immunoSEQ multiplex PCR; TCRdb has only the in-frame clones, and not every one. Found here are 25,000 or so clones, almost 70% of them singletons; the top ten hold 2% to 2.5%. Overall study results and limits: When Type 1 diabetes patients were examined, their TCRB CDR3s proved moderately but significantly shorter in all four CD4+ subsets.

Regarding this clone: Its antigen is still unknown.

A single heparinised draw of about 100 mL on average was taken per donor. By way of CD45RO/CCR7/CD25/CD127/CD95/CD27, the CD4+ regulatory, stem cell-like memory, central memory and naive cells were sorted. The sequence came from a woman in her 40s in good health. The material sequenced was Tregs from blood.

This CDR3 reads CASSELSVSGYTF. Written as DNA, the CDR3 is TGTGCCAGCAGTGAATTGAGTGTATCTGGCTACACCTTC. The chain links TRBV2 to TRBJ1-2; D ambiguous. This CDR3 spans 13 amino acids. CDR1 is SNHLY and CDR2 is FYNNEI in the germline V gene. V lost 2 bases and J 7 bases, leaving 11 bases between the germline ends. The full variable domain, in which reference TRBV2 and TRBJ1-2 provide the parts outside the CDR3, is EPEVTQTPSHQVTQMGQEVILRCVPISNHLYFYWYRQILGQKVEFLVSFYNNEISEKSEIFDDQFSVERPDGSNFTLKIRSTKLEDSAMYFCASSELSVSGYTFGSGTRLTVV.